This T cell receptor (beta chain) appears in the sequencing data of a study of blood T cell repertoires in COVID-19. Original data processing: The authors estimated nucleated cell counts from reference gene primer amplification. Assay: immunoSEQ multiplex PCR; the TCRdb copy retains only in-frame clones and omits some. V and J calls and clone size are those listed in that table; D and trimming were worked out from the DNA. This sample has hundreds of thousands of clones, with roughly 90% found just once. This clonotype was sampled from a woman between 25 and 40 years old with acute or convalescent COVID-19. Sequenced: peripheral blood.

The CDR3 region is CASSLAVSSYEQYF. In DNA form, the CDR3 reads TGTGCCAGCAGCTTAGCAGTGAGCTCCTACGAGCAGTACTTC. The chain uses TRBV7-9 and TRBJ2-7; D ambiguous. CDR3 length: 14 residues. The germline CDR1 and CDR2 sequences are SEHNR and FQNEAQ (reference sequence). V lost 0 bases and J lost 0, with 6 bases in between.